The source of this T cell receptor beta chain is a study of OX40 agonist ivuxolimab in advanced cancers. Whole-study context: Prior anti-PD-1, anti-PD-L1 or anti-CTLA-4 therapy did not bar entry, and approximately 40% had some. Notes on the study in general: CD8+ T cells showed, on average, more clonal expansion than CD4+ cells.

Blood sampling was done at baseline, cycle 4 day 1, and cycle 7 day 1. Repertoires were generated with immunoSEQ multiplex PCR, while TCRdb's copy carries only in-frame clones and drops some. The data hold around 69,000 clones, with 80% to 90% observed a single time. From germline, CDR1 is SGHTA and CDR2 FQGNSA. Trimming stripped 5 bases from V and 2 bases from J, with 19 bases between. This CDR3 has 16 residues. With regard to this clone: What it binds is not known.

This chain connects TRBV7-2 to TRBJ2-7, with D possibly TRBD2 on 6 matching bases. The TCR comes from an adult with an advanced solid tumor such as melanoma, head and neck, liver or kidney cancer. The input for sequencing was CD4+ or CD8+ T cells sorted from blood, taken in a trial of the OX40 agonist ivuxolimab. CDR3 in amino acids: CASSPWGGVPTYEQYF. CDR3 DNA: TGTGCCAGCAGCCCCTGGGGCGGGGTTCCTACCTACGAGCAGTACTTC.